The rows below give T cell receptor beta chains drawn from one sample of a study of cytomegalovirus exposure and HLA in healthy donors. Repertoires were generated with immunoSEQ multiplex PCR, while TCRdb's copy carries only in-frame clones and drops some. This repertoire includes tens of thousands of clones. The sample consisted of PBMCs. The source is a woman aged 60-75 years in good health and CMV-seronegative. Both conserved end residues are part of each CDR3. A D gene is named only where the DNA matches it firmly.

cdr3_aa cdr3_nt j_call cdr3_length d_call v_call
CSARVIETQYF TGCAGTGCTAGAGTTATTGAGACCCAGTACTTC TRBJ2-5 11 NA TRBV20-1
CASREGAGVEYEQYF TGTGCCAGCCGGGAGGGGGCAGGTGTGGAATACGAGCAGTACTTC TRBJ2-7 15 NA TRBV18
CASSTSLAGSFEQFF TGTGCCAGCAGCACTAGCCTAGCGGGATCCTTCGAGCAGTTCTTC TRBJ2-1 15 TRBD2 TRBV27
CASSVAPGLPYEQYF TGTGCCAGCAGCGTAGCTCCCGGGTTGCCCTACGAGCAGTACTTC TRBJ2-7 15 NA TRBV9
CSVGQSTYEQYF TGCAGCGTTGGGCAGTCCACCTACGAGCAGTACTTC TRBJ2-7 12 NA TRBV29-1
CASSYGTGSAGELFF TGTGCCAGCAGCTACGGGACAGGGAGCGCCGGGGAGCTGTTTTTT TRBJ2-2 15 TRBD1 TRBV7-9
CASSLTGNEQFF TGCGCCAGCAGCCTTACAGGTAATGAGCAGTTCTTC TRBJ2-1 12 NA TRBV4-1
CASSLSLAGGEQYF TGTGCCAGCAGCTTAAGTCTAGCGGGAGGCGAGCAGTACTTC TRBJ2-7 14 TRBD2 TRBV7-9
CSVEPPRGRGTDTQYF TGCAGCGTTGAACCTCCGCGGGGCAGGGGCACAGATACGCAGTATTTT TRBJ2-3 16 NA TRBV29-1
CASSTTATNEKLFF TGCGCCAGCAGCACAACAGCAACTAATGAAAAACTGTTTTTT TRBJ1-4 14 NA TRBV5-1
CASKHVGVEPDTQYF TGTGCCAGCAAACACGTCGGAGTGGAGCCAGATACGCAGTATTTT TRBJ2-3 15 NA TRBV19
CASSLASSGGTDTQYF TGTGCCAGCAGCTTAGCGTCTAGCGGGGGCACAGATACGCAGTATTTT TRBJ2-3 16 TRBD2 TRBV7-6
CASSPGTSGSRHEQYF TGCGCCAGCAGCCCGGGGACTAGCGGGAGCAGACACGAGCAGTACTTC TRBJ2-7 16 TRBD2 TRBV5-1
CASSPDGGTYNEQFF TGTGCCAGCAGCCCAGATGGCGGTACCTACAATGAGCAGTTCTTC TRBJ2-1 15 NA TRBV4-2
CATSRDDRGLGYTF TGTGCCACCAGCAGAGACGACAGGGGTCTTGGCTACACCTTC TRBJ1-2 14 TRBD1 TRBV15
CASSIGTGIMGEQFF TGTGCCAGTAGTATTGGGACAGGGATTATGGGTGAGCAGTTCTTC TRBJ2-1 15 TRBD1 TRBV19
CASSLTAGVDTGELFF TGTGCCAGCAGCTTAACCGCGGGAGTCGACACCGGGGAGCTGTTTTTT TRBJ2-2 16 TRBD2 TRBV7-3
CASRSGLSNQPQHF TGTGCCAGCAGATCAGGGTTGAGCAATCAGCCCCAGCATTTT TRBJ1-5 14 NA TRBV27
CAISDSDEQFF TGTGCCATCAGTGATTCGGATGAGCAGTTCTTC TRBJ2-1 11 NA TRBV10-3
CASSRTGGGETQYF TGTGCCAGCAGCCGAACAGGGGGCGGAGAGACCCAGTACTTC TRBJ2-5 14 TRBD1 TRBV7-9
CASSPRTSGYYNEQFF TGTGCCAGCAGCCCCCGGACTAGCGGTTACTACAATGAGCAGTTCTTC TRBJ2-1 16 TRBD2 TRBV7-9
CATDAGTSGNEQFF TGTGCCACCGACGCCGGGACTAGCGGAAATGAGCAGTTCTTC TRBJ2-1 14 TRBD2 TRBV19
CASSGVRREIDEQYF TGTGCCAGCAGTGGGGTTCGCCGGGAGATCGACGAGCAGTACTTC TRBJ2-7 15 NA TRBV6-5
CAISDSRTGVGNTIYF TGTGCCATCAGTGATTCTAGGACAGGGGTCGGAAACACCATATATTTT TRBJ1-3 16 TRBD1 TRBV10-3
CASSYGLLNTEAFF TGTGCCAGCAGCTATGGACTTCTGAACACTGAAGCTTTCTTT TRBJ1-1 14 NA TRBV5-8
CAWNQGNSNQPQHF TGTGCCTGGAATCAGGGGAATAGCAATCAGCCCCAGCATTTT TRBJ1-5 14 NA TRBV30
CASSSGTGVSSYTF TGTGCCAGCAGTTCCGGGACAGGGGTCTCAAGCTACACCTTC TRBJ1-2 14 TRBD1 TRBV6-6
CASSPLADLAEQYF TGTGCCAGCTCACCACTAGCGGACCTCGCCGAGCAGTACTTC TRBJ2-7 14 NA TRBV18
CASSLEPRGQAMNTEAFF TGCGCCAGCAGCTTGGAACCCAGAGGACAGGCAATGAACACTGAAGCTTTCTTT TRBJ1-1 18 TRBD1 TRBV5-1
CASSDTRYEQYF TGTGCCAGCTCAGACACCCGCTACGAGCAGTACTTC TRBJ2-7 12 NA TRBV18
CASSLYSSYEQYF TGTGCCAGCAGCTTGTACAGCTCCTACGAGCAGTACTTC TRBJ2-7 13 NA TRBV5-5
CASSLGYAGASYEQYF TGTGCCAGCAGCTTAGGATATGCGGGAGCCTCCTACGAGCAGTACTTC TRBJ2-7 16 TRBD2 TRBV7-3
CASSPGATSGNYEQYF TGTGCCAGCAGCCCCGGGGCGACTAGCGGGAACTACGAGCAGTACTTC TRBJ2-7 16 TRBD2 TRBV7-9
CASSRADTQYF TGTGCCAGCAGTCGAGCGGATACGCAGTATTTT TRBJ2-3 11 NA TRBV27